This is a list of T cell receptor beta chains from one sample in a study of cytotoxic CD8 clonotypes in ibrutinib-treated CLL. Repertoires were generated with immunoSEQ multiplex PCR, while TCRdb's copy carries only in-frame clones and drops some. This table has about 310,000 clones, roughly 79% appearing once. The sample consisted of PBMCs, taken before ibrutinib treatment. These receptors were obtained from a human donor with chronic lymphocytic leukemia. Each CDR3 is given with its conserved first and last residue. A D gene is named only where the DNA matches it firmly. Clone size, where shown, is once, few, many, or a class for clones that have expanded.

d_call	v_call	clone_size	j_call	cdr3_nt	cdr3_aa
.	TRBV25-1	.	TRBJ2-3	TGTGCCAGCAGTGAAGATTTGTGGGACACAGATACGCAGTATTTT	CASSEDLWDTDTQYF
.	TRBV4-3	.	TRBJ2-2	TGCGCCAGCAGCCAAGACAGGGGGCGGCGCGGGAGGGCTGGCGGGGAGCTGTTTTTT	CASSQDRGRRGRAGGELFF
TRBD2	TRBV5-4	.	TRBJ2-2	TGTGCCAGCAGCCGATCCGGGACTAGCGGATACACCGGGGAGCTGTTTTTT	CASSRSGTSGYTGELFF
TRBD1	TRBV27	.	TRBJ1-1	TGTGCCAGCAGTCGACAGGGCAACACTGAAGCTTTCTTT	CASSRQGNTEAFF
TRBD2	TRBV5-7	.	TRBJ2-1	TGTGCCAGCAGCCAAGGGGAGCCCTATGGACTAGCGAGTTACAATGAGCAGTTCTTC	CASSQGEPYGLASYNEQFF
TRBD2	TRBV10-1	.	TRBJ2-5	TGCGCCAGCAGTGAGGCGACTAGCGGGAGTGGTCAAGAGACCCAGTACTTC	CASSEATSGSGQETQYF
.	TRBV10-3	.	TRBJ2-7	TGTGCCATCAGTGAGTCGGTGGGCTACGAGCAGTACTTC	CAISESVGYEQYF
TRBD1	TRBV27	.	TRBJ2-1	TGTGCCAGCAACTTAATAGGGACAGGGGGCTTTGAGCAGTTCTTC	CASNLIGTGGFEQFF
TRBD1	TRBV30	once	TRBJ1-3	TGTGCCTGGAGTACCGGGACAGCTGGAAACACCATATATTTT	CAWSTGTAGNTIYF
TRBD1	TRBV19	.	TRBJ1-5	TGTGCCAGTAGTGCGGCAGGGGGATCGAGCAATCAGCCCCAGCATTTT	CASSAAGGSSNQPQHF
.	TRBV7-3	.	TRBJ2-1	TGTGCCAGCAGCTTAAGAGGGAGCCAGAATGAGCAGTTCTTC	CASSLRGSQNEQFF
.	TRBV20-1	.	TRBJ2-7	TGCAGTGGCCGACTAGGGTACGAGCAGTACTTC	CSGRLGYEQYF
.	TRBV9	.	TRBJ1-4	TGTGCCAGCAAGGGGACTGACCCAAATGAAAAACTGTTTTTT	CASKGTDPNEKLFF
.	TRBV18	.	TRBJ1-2	TGTGCCAGCTCACCGGACAGCTATGGCTACACCTTC	CASSPDSYGYTF
TRBD2	TRBV7-2	.	TRBJ2-7	TGTGCCAGCAGCTTAGGAGCGGGAGTCCCGACCGAGCAGTACTTC	CASSLGAGVPTEQYF
.	TRBV28	.	TRBJ2-2	TGTGCCAGTCGGTACACCGGGGAGCTGTTTTTT	CASRYTGELFF
.	TRBV19	few	TRBJ1-5	TGTGCCAGTAGTATAGACAGGGAACAAGGACAGCCCCAGCATTTT	CASSIDREQGQPQHF
.	TRBV18	few	TRBJ2-1	TGTGCCAGCTCACCTGCTCGGTACAATGAGCAGTTCTTC	CASSPARYNEQFF
TRBD2	TRBV5-1	.	TRBJ2-1	TGCGCCAGCAGACTAGCGGGCACCTCCTACAATGAGCAGTTCTTC	CASRLAGTSYNEQFF
.	TRBV5-4	.	TRBJ2-6	TGTGCCAGCAGCCCCGGGGGTGGGGCCAACGTCCTGACTTTC	CASSPGGGANVLTF
TRBD2	TRBV15	.	TRBJ2-7	TGTGCCACCAGCGGTAGCCGTCGGAGCGGGAGGGGGCACGAGCAGTACTTC	CATSGSRRSGRGHEQYF
.	TRBV18	.	TRBJ1-1	TGTGCCAGCTCACCAATATCAGCCAGGGAAAACACTGAAGCTTTCTTT	CASSPISARENTEAFF
TRBD1	TRBV7-3	.	TRBJ2-1	TGTGCCAGCAGCTTAAGTGGGACAGGGGGCTCCAATGAGCAGTTCTTC	CASSLSGTGGSNEQFF
.	TRBV28	.	TRBJ2-7	TGTGCCAGCAGTTTAGGCGACAGGTCCCCATCTTACGAGCAGTACTTC	CASSLGDRSPSYEQYF
.	TRBV2	.	TRBJ2-5	.	CASEQYFGETQYF
.	TRBV4-3	.	TRBJ1-5	TGCGCCAGCAGCCCGACTGCCGGCGTAGATTCTAATCAGCCCCAGCATTTT	CASSPTAGVDSNQPQHF
.	TRBV7-2	.	TRBJ2-1	TGTGCCAGCAGCTGGGGTGGGGCGGAGCAGTTCTTC	CASSWGGAEQFF
TRBD2	TRBV5-1	.	TRBJ2-7	TGCGCCAGCAGCTTCGGGGAACTAGCGGTCTACGAGCAGTACTTC	CASSFGELAVYEQYF
.	TRBV27	once	TRBJ2-7	TGTGCCAGCAGTTGGGCTAGCGACTCCTACGAGCAGTACTTC	CASSWASDSYEQYF
TRBD1	TRBV5-1	.	TRBJ1-5	TGCGCCAGCAGCTTGACAGGGGGCGAGGGTCAGCCCCAGCATTTT	CASSLTGGEGQPQHF
.	TRBV6-5	.	TRBJ1-2	TGTGCCAGCAGCACCGGGGGGCAAGGCTACACCTTC	CASSTGGQGYTF
TRBD2	TRBV28	few	TRBJ2-3	TGTGCCAGCAGTTCGCCTAGCGGGAGGGCAGATACGCAGTATTTT	CASSSPSGRADTQYF
.	TRBV10-3	.	TRBJ2-2	TGTGCCACGGGTAGCCCTACGAACACCGGGGAGCTGTTTTTT	CATGSPTNTGELFF
.	TRBV7-8	.	TRBJ1-5	TGTGCCAGCAGCTTAGGGGGTCTCGGCAATCAGCCCCAGCATTTT	CASSLGGLGNQPQHF
.	TRBV11-3	.	TRBJ1-4	TGCTGCGGGGGGCGGAAGGAAAAACTGTTTTTT	CCGGRKEKLFF
.	TRBV5-1	once	TRBJ1-4	TGCGCCAGCAGCCCCGACAGTCCAACTAATGAAAAACTGTTTTTT	CASSPDSPTNEKLFF
TRBD1	TRBV5-1	once	TRBJ2-7	TGCGCCAGTAAAACAACCGGGACAGGGGTATTCGACGAGCAGTACTTC	CASKTTGTGVFDEQYF
.	TRBV7-9	.	TRBJ2-2	TGTGCCAGCAGCTTACTCCCCGGGAGCGCCGGCACCGGGGAGCTGTTTTTT	CASSLLPGSAGTGELFF
TRBD1	TRBV2	.	TRBJ1-1	TGTGCCAGCACCCCGGGACAGCTACTGAACACTGAAGCTTTCTTT	CASTPGQLLNTEAFF
TRBD2	TRBV30	.	TRBJ2-1	TGTGCCTGGAGTGTATTAGCGGGAGCTTACAATGAGCAGTTCTTC	CAWSVLAGAYNEQFF